Reported below is one TCR beta chain. Its cognate antigen has yet to be identified. No base quality information exists; no much larger clone differs at one position. The receptor library was made with the immunoSEQ multiplex PCR assay. The clones in this table, taken by TCRdb from immuneACCESS, are in-frame only. Not every clone is retained; where verified, under half of the shortfall comes from an unresolved V gene, and the cause of the rest is unknown. This sample comprises approximately 150,000 clones, 80% to 95% of them detected only once. The ten most abundant clones make up 3% to 4% of the sample. This specimen belongs to a study of control samples from healthy donors and cancer patients (TCRdb year 2020). Per the germline V gene, MGHDK is the CDR1 and SYGVNS is the CDR2. The CDR3, from cysteine to phenylalanine, totals 14 residues. Only the CDR3 DNA is retained, 42 bases long and in frame from the first base. Trimming takes 2 bases from V and 0 bases from J, and the germline ends sit 7 bases apart.

This clonotype was sampled from a man in his thirties or forties in good health. The sequencing sample was made of blood. The rearranged chain carries TRBV25-1 and TRBJ1-1; a confident D gene designation cannot be given. In nucleotide form, the sequence is TGTGCCAGCAGTGAAAGCCCGATGAACACTGAAGCTTTCTTT. The translation is CASSESPMNTEAFF.